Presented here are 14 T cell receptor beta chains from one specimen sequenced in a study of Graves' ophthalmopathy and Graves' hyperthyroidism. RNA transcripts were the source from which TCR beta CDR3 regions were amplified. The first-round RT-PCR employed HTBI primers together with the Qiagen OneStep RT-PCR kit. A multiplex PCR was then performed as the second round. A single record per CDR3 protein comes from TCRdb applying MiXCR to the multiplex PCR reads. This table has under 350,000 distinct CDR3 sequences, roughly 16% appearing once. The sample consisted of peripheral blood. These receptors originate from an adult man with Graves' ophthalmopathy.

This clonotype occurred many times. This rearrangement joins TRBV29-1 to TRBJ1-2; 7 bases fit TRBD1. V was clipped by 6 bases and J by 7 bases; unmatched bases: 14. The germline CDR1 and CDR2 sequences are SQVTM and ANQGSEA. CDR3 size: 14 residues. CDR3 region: CSVWTDRERTGYTF. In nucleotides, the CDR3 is TGCAGCGTGTGGACCGACAGGGAACGGACTGGCTACACCTTC.

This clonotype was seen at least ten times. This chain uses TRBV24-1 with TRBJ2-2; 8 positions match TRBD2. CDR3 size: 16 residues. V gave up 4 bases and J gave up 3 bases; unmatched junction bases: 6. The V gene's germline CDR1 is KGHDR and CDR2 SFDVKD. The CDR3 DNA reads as TGTGCCACCAGTGACCCAACGGGGGGGTACACCGGGGAGCTGTTTTTT. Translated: CATSDPTGGYTGELFF.

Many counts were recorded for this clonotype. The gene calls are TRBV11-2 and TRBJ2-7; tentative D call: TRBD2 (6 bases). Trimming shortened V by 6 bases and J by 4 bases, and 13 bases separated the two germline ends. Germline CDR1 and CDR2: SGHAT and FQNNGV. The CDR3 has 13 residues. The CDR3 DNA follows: TGTGCCAGCAGTCGGGACTTTCCTTACGAGCAGTACTTC. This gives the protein CASSRDFPYEQYF.

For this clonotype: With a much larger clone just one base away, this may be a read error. The DNA for the CDR3 is TGCGCCAGCAGCTTGATGGCAGGGGGCGCAGCCCAGTGCTTC. This gives the protein CASSLMAGGAAQCF. The J gene is TRBJ2-5, the V gene TRBV5-1; 8 bases fit TRBD1. Germline CDR1 reads SGHRS; CDR2 reads YFSETQ. The CDR3 is 14 residues long.

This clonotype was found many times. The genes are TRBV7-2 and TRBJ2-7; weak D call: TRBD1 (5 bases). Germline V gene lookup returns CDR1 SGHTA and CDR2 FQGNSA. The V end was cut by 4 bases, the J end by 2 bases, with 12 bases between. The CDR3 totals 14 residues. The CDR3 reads CASSYKTGPYEQYF. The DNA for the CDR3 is TGTGCCAGCAGCTATAAAACAGGTCCCTACGAGCAGTACTTC.

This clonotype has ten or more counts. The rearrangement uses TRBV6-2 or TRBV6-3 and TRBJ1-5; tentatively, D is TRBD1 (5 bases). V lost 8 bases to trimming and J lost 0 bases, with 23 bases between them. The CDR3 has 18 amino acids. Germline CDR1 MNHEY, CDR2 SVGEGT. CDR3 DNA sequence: TGTGCCAGCCGACGGGACGGTTTGGCGAACTATAGCAATCAGCCCCAGCATTTT. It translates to CASRRDGLANYSNQPQHF.

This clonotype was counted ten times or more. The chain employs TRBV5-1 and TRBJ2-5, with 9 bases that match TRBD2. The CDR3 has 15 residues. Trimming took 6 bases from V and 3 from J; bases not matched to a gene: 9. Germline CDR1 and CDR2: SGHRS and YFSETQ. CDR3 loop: CASTNSGRGEETQYF. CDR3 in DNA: TGCGCCAGCACCAATAGCGGGAGAGGGGAAGAGACCCAGTACTTC.

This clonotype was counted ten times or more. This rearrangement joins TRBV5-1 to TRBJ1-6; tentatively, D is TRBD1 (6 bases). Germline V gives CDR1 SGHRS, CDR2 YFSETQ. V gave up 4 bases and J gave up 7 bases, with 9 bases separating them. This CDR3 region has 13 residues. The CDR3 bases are TGCGCCAGCAGCCTGGACAGCAATTCACCCCTCCACTTT. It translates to CASSLDSNSPLHF. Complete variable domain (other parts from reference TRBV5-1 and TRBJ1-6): KAGVTQTPRYLIKTRGQQVTLSCSPISGHRSVSWYQQTPGQGLQFLFEYFSETQRNKGNFPGRFSGRQFSNSRSEMNVSTLELGDSALYLCASSLDSNSPLHFGNGTRLTVT.

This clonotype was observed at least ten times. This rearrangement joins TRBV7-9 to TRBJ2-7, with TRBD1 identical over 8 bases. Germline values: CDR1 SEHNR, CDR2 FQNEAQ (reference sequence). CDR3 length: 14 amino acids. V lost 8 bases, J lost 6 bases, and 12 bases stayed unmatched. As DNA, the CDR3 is TGTGCCAGCGAAACCGGGACAGGAGGCGTCGAGCAGTACTTC. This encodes CASETGTGGVEQYF.

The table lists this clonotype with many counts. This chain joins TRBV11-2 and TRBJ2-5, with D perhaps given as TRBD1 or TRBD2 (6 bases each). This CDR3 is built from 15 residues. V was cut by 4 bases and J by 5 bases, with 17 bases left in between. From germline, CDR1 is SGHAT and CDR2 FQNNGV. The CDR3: CASSYPRDGGETQYF. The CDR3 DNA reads TGTGCCAGCAGCTACCCCCGGGACGGGGGCGAGACCCAGTACTTC.

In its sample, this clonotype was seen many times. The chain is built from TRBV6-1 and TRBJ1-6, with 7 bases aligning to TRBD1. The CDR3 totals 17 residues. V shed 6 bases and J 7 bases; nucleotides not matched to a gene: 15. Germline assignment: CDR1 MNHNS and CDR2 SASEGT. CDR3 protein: CASRDLLQGLGNSPLHF. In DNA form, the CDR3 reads TGTGCCAGCAGGGACCTATTACAGGGGTTGGGAAATTCACCCCTCCACTTT.

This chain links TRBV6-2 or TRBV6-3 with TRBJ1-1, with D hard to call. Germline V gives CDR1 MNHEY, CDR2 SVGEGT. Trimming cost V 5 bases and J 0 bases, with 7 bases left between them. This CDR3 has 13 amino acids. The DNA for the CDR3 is TGTGCCAGCAGTAACGAACTGAACACTGAAGCTTTCTTT. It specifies CASSNELNTEAFF.

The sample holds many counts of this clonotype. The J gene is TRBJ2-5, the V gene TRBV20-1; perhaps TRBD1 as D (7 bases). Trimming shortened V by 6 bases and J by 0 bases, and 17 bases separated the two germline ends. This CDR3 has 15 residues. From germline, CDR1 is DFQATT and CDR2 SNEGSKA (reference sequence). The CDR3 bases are TGCAGTGCGGCGCAGGGGGGCGCGTACCAAGAGACCCAGTACTTC. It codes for CSAAQGGAYQETQYF.

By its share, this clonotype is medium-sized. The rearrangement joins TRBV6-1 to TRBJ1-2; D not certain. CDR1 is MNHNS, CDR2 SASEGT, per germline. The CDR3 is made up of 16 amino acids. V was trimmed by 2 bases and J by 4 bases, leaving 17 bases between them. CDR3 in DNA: TGTGCCAGCAGTGAAACGGACCGACCAACTCGCTATGGCTACACCTTC. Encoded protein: CASSETDRPTRYGYTF.